The 18 T cell receptor beta chains listed next were all sequenced from one sample in a study of cytomegalovirus exposure and HLA in healthy donors. Both 60 Vbeta primers and 13 Jbeta primers went into the PCR. Using immunoSEQ multiplex PCR, the repertoire was profiled, and TCRdb retains in-frame clones only, with some absent. This table holds approximately 120,000 clones, 80% found once. The sequencing sample was made of PBMCs. The receptors shown here come from a man in his thirties or forties in good health and CMV-seropositive.

The chain combines TRBV27 with TRBJ2-1, with 8 bases lining up with TRBD1. The CDR3 runs 14 residues. V shed 7 bases, J shed 5 bases, and the junction held 7 bases outside the gene matches. Germline V CDR1 and CDR2: MNHEY, SMNVEV (reference sequence). Written as DNA, the CDR3 is TGTGCCAGCATACGGGACAGGTCAAACAATGAGCAGTTCTTC. This encodes CASIRDRSNNEQFF.

The rearrangement links TRBV4-1 to TRBJ1-5, with 9 nucleotides matching TRBD1. Germline assignment: CDR1 MGHRA and CDR2 YSYEKL. The CDR3 is 16 residues long. The V segment lost 1 base and the J segment 7 bases; nucleotides outside the gene matches: 8. DNA of the CDR3: TGCGCCAGCAGCCAAGGGGGACAGGGTTCAGGGCAGCCCCAGCATTTT. Protein sequence: CASSQGGQGSGQPQHF.

This clone was picked up one time. The chain recombines TRBV7-9 with TRBJ1-1, with D perhaps TRBD1 (6 bases). The germline V gene encodes CDR1 SEHNR and CDR2 FQNEAQ (reference sequence). The CDR3 is 13 residues long. Trimming cost V 1 base and J 6 bases, with 9 bases left between them. The CDR3 DNA reads as TGTGCCAGCAGCTTAGGTAACAGGGCTGAAGCTTTCTTT. Its protein is CASSLGNRAEAFF.

This chain joins TRBV6-6 and TRBJ2-1; D gene uncertain. The germline CDR1 and CDR2 sequences are MNHNY and SVGAGI (reference sequence). V lost 0 bases to trimming and J lost 9 bases, with 9 bases between them. This CDR3 is built from 13 residues. The CDR3 protein is CASSYSLTSEQFF. The DNA for the CDR3 is TGTGCCAGCAGTTACTCGCTAACGAGTGAGCAGTTCTTC.

V is TRBV5-1 and J is TRBJ2-5; 10 positions match TRBD2. The J segment lost 2 bases and the V segment lost 2 bases, leaving 3 bases of the junction unmatched. In germline, CDR1 is SGHRS, CDR2 YFSETQ. There are 15 residues in the CDR3. The CDR3 nucleotides are TGCGCCAGCAGCTTACTAGCGGGGAATCAAGAGACCCAGTACTTC. This gives the protein CASSLLAGNQETQYF.

This clone was counted a few times. The rearrangement joins TRBV5-1 to TRBJ2-5, with D tentatively TRBD1 (6 bases). V shed 5 bases and J shed 2 bases, with 10 bases lying between them. The CDR3 covers 13 residues. Germline CDR1 SGHRS, CDR2 YFSETQ. The CDR3 is CASRSDSQETQYF. CDR3 nucleotides: TGCGCCAGCAGATCGGACAGTCAAGAGACCCAGTACTTC.

The chain has TRBV9 and TRBJ2-5; weak D call: TRBD1 (5 bases). This CDR3 comprises 13 residues. Per the germline V gene, CDR1 is SGDLS and CDR2 is YYNGEE. V lost 1 base and J 4 bases, leaving 8 bases between the germline ends. The chain's CDR3 is CASSVQGGETQYF. The CDR3 DNA is TGTGCCAGCAGCGTACAGGGCGGAGAGACCCAGTACTTC. The variable domain in full, with the rest retrieved from reference TRBV9 and TRBJ2-5, is DSGVTQTPKHLITATGQRVTLRCSPRSGDLSVYWYQQSLDQGLQFLIQYYNGEERAKGNILERFSAQQFPDLHSELNLSSLELGDSALYFCASSVQGGETQYFGPGTRLLVL.

V and J are TRBV6-6 and TRBJ2-6, with D possibly being TRBD2 (6 bases). The germline CDR1 and CDR2 sequences are MNHNY and SVGAGI (reference sequence). CDR3 length: 16 amino acids. Trimming left V 0 bases short and J 4 bases short, with 10 bases between. The CDR3 region is CASSYSEGTGANVLTF. CDR3 DNA sequence: TGTGCCAGCAGTTACTCGGAGGGGACGGGGGCCAACGTCCTGACTTTC.

This clone was observed a few times. The junction does not match germline at one end; this may be a read error. The genes are TRBV7-6 and TRBJ1-1, with D uncertain. This CDR3 has 14 amino acids. Germline CDR1 and CDR2: SGHVS and FNYEAQ. This CDR3 reads CASGLAGGNTEAFF. Written as DNA, the CDR3 is TGTGCCAGCGGCTTAGCCGGAGGGAACACTGAAGCTTTCTTT.

The chain couples TRBV10-3 to TRBJ2-3; 7 nucleotides match TRBD2. The CDR3 runs to 15 residues. J lost 1 base, V lost 5 bases, and 6 bases had no gene match. In germline, CDR1 is ENHRY, CDR2 SYGVKD. The CDR3 sequence is CAISTKAGGTDTQYF. As DNA, the CDR3 is TGTGCCATCAGTACAAAGGCGGGGGGCACAGATACGCAGTATTTT.

This clone was recorded a few times. The rearrangement uses TRBV5-1 and TRBJ2-3, with TRBD2 matching over 11 bases. Germline V CDR1 and CDR2: SGHRS, YFSETQ. V trimming: 0 bases; J trimming: 4 bases; junction bases outside the gene matches: 4. This CDR3 has 16 residues. As DNA, the CDR3 is TGCGCCAGCAGCTTGGATAGCGGGGGGGGGCCAGATACGCAGTATTTT. As protein: CASSLDSGGGPDTQYF.

This clone appeared once. V usage is TRBV2 and J usage is TRBJ1-2; tentative D call: TRBD1 (6 bases). CDR1 SNHLY and CDR2 FYNNEI come from the germline V gene. Trimming stripped 6 bases from V and 8 bases from J, with 13 bases between. This CDR3 contains 12 residues. The CDR3 region has the DNA TGTGCCAGCAGAGACAGGCCTCGGGGCTACACCTTC. Its translation: CASRDRPRGYTF.

The CDR3 DNA follows: TGCGCCAGCAGCCCACCGACAGGGCGCTATAATTCACCCCTCCACTTT. Amino acids: CASSPPTGRYNSPLHF. The chain has TRBV5-1 and TRBJ1-6; 7 bases fit TRBD1. The CDR3 spans 16 residues. Germline-derived CDR1 and CDR2 are SGHRS and YFSETQ. The ends lost 4 bases at V and 3 bases at J; junction bases unmatched: 7.

This chain uses TRBV6-5 with TRBJ2-7; possible D gene TRBD1, 6 bases. The CDR3 spans 14 residues. Germline V lookup: CDR1 MNHEY, CDR2 SVGAGI. Trimming stripped 6 bases from V and 3 bases from J, with 15 bases between. The CDR3 loop reads CASSRSTGSYEQYF. CDR3 DNA sequence: TGTGCCAGCAGCCGCTCCACAGGGAGCTACGAGCAGTACTTC.

V gene TRBV6-1 combines with J gene TRBJ2-5, with D tentatively TRBD1 (6 bases). The J call is uncertain, as TRBJ2-7 better fits the DNA end. This CDR3 is 14 amino acids long. CDR1 is MNHNS and CDR2 is SASEGT in the germline V gene. The CDR3 reads CASSEADRIYEQYF. The CDR3 DNA is TGTGCCAGCAGTGAAGCTGACAGGATCTACGAGCAGTACTTC.

The CDR3 spells CASSSDTFATNEKLFF. The DNA for the CDR3 is TGTGCCAGCAGCTCGGACACCTTTGCAACTAATGAAAAACTGTTTTTT. The chain combines TRBV5-6 with TRBJ1-4, with D possibly TRBD1 on 5 matching bases. V was cut by 3 bases and J by 0 bases, with 12 bases left in between. There are 16 residues in the CDR3. CDR1 SGHDT and CDR2 YYEEEE come from the germline V gene.

V usage is TRBV5-1 and J usage is TRBJ2-7, with 7 bases fitting TRBD2. The junction had 5 bases not matched to a gene; V was cut back by 2 bases and J by 0 bases. Per the germline V gene, CDR1 is SGHRS and CDR2 is YFSETQ. CDR3 length equals 15 residues. The chain's CDR3 is CASSFSSGSSYEQYF. The CDR3 DNA reads TGCGCCAGCAGCTTTTCTAGCGGAAGCTCCTACGAGCAGTACTTC.

The chain combines TRBV5-1 with TRBJ2-2, with 13 bases that match TRBD2. From germline, CDR1 is SGHRS and CDR2 YFSETQ. The CDR3 has 17 amino acids. After removal of 6 bases from V and 2 bases from J, the junction contained 7 bases not matched to a gene. CDR3 bases: TGCGCCAGCACCATACTAGCGGGGGGGCGAAACACCGGGGAGCTGTTTTTT. It is translated as CASTILAGGRNTGELFF.